The clone carrying this T cell receptor beta chain was detected only once. These data belong to a study of blood T cell repertoires in COVID-19. Study-wide background: Acute-phase and convalescent COVID-19 samples originated in the United States, Italy and Spain. Nucleic acid was either cDNA or gDNA, and it came from T cells, B-cell-depleted T cells, or PBMCs.

The table came from immunoSEQ multiplex PCR; TCRdb's copy has only in-frame clones and leaves some out. There are approximately 200,000 clones in the sample; about nine tenths occur only once, and 1.1% lies in the top ten. This CDR3 has 12 residues. Germline-derived CDR1 and CDR2 are SGHRS and YFSETQ. Trimming removed 4 bases from V and 5 bases from J, with 9 bases in between. The specimen sequenced was peripheral blood. This TCR derives from a man aged 25-40 years with acute or convalescent COVID-19. This rearrangement joins TRBV5-1 to TRBJ1-2; D is possibly TRBD1 (6 bases). The DNA for the CDR3 is TGCGCCAGCAGCATCGACAGGTATGGCTACACCTTC. It encodes CASSIDRYGYTF.